The 30 T cell receptor beta chains below all came from one sample that was sequenced in a study of vaccination and CD4 T cells after COVID-19. This sample's treatment: roughly 11-day PBMC culture with coronavirus spike peptide pools or control peptides (ViraFEST assay). At the Johns Hopkins FTIC core, DNA taken from cultured CD4+ T cells was sequenced by way of the Oncomine TCR Beta short-read assay. MiXCR was run by TCRdb on the PCR reads, yielding one entry per CDR3 protein. This table holds around 26,000 distinct CDR3 sequences, about three fifths found once. Antigen specificity for these receptors is unknown. The sequenced sample was CD4+ T cells from blood, cultured in vitro. Receptor source: a human donor who had recovered from COVID-19.

The chain combines TRBV28 with TRBJ1-6; D gene uncertain. Trimming took 5 bases from V and 8 from J, leaving 13 bases between them. CDR1 and CDR2 (germline): MDHEN, SYDVKM. There are 14 residues in the CDR3. The DNA for the CDR3 is TGTGCCAGCAGTCCGAGGGTCCTCTATTCACCCCTCCACTTT. Protein sequence: CASSPRVLYSPLHF.

The chain has TRBV20-1 and TRBJ2-3; either TRBD1 or TRBD2 may fit D (5 bases each). The V gene's germline CDR1 is DFQATT and CDR2 SNEGSKA (reference sequence). V was pared by 6 bases and J by 2 bases, with 15 bases between. This CDR3 spans 14 amino acids. As DNA, the CDR3 is TGCAGTGCCTTTGACGTAGGGACCACAGATACGCAGTATTTT. It specifies CSAFDVGTTDTQYF.

The chain carries TRBV7-2 and TRBJ2-2, with D uncertain. With 2 bases removed from V and 7 bases from J, the gap between germline ends came to 8 bases. CDR1 SGHTA and CDR2 FQGNSA come from the germline V gene. The length of the CDR3 is 13 residues. The CDR3 spells CASSLNQFGELFF. CDR3 sequence (DNA): TGTGCCAGCAGCTTAAATCAGTTCGGGGAGCTGTTTTTT.

The V and J genes are TRBV6-2 or TRBV6-3 and TRBJ1-2; D remains unclear. Deletions cut 7 bases from V and 4 bases from J, with 13 bases between. The germline V gene encodes CDR1 MNHEY and CDR2 SVGEGT. The CDR3 spans 13 residues. The CDR3 reads CASKTQNSYGYTF. In DNA form, the CDR3 reads TGTGCCAGCAAAACCCAGAATAGCTATGGCTACACCTTC.

V and J are TRBV6-2 or TRBV6-3 and TRBJ1-1; no reliable D call. The CDR3 contains 13 residues. Germline loops: CDR1 MNHEY, CDR2 SVGEGT. Trimming took off 6 bases at V and 2 bases at J, with 10 bases between the two ends. In DNA, the CDR3 is TGTGCCAGCAGCCCCGTACCAAACACTGAAGCTTTCTTT. This translates into CASSPVPNTEAFF.

This clonotype was seen only a few times. This chain joins TRBV27 and TRBJ2-5; 7 bases are shared with TRBD2. The germline V gene has CDR1 MNHEY and CDR2 SMNVEV (reference sequence). The CDR3 runs 15 residues. Germline trimming cut 6 bases from V and 4 bases from J; bases unmatched to any gene: 11. As DNA, the CDR3 is TGTGCCAGCAGCCCTCTAGGGGAGGGCCGAGAGACCCAGTACTTC. Amino acid sequence: CASSPLGEGRETQYF.

The V call is TRBV10-1, the J call TRBJ2-2; possibly TRBD2 for D (6 bases). The V and J ends lost 3 bases and 5 bases respectively, with 19 bases between them. From germline, CDR1 is WNHNN and CDR2 SYGVQD (reference sequence). This CDR3 comprises 17 residues. DNA for the CDR3: TGCGCCAGCAGTGACCTTTTCGGGAGACCGGGGACCGGGGAGCTGTTTTTT. This gives the protein CASSDLFGRPGTGELFF.

The chain carries TRBV11-2 and TRBJ2-7; D might be TRBD2 (5 bases). Trimming left V 3 bases short and J 2 bases short, with 11 bases between. There are 14 residues in the CDR3. Germline V gene sequence: CDR1 SGHAT, CDR2 FQNNGV. CDR3 sequence reads: CASSLERTAYEQYF. The CDR3 DNA reads as TGTGCCAGCAGCTTGGAGCGGACGGCCTACGAGCAGTACTTC.

The chain joins TRBV29-1 to TRBJ2-3; 9 bases are a match to TRBD2. This CDR3 contains 15 residues. The germline V gene has CDR1 SQVTM and CDR2 ANQGSEA. With V trimmed by 8 bases and J by 1 base, 10 bases remained unmatched. CDR3 in amino acids: CSHIKLAGRTDTQYF. For the CDR3, the DNA is TGCAGCCACATAAAACTAGCGGGCCGCACAGATACGCAGTATTTT.

This clonotype was seen more than once but under ten times. The rearrangement links TRBV7-2 to TRBJ1-5; 12 nucleotides align to TRBD1. Per the germline V gene, CDR1 is SGHTA and CDR2 is FQGNSA. The CDR3 spans 16 residues. V lost 1 base to trimming and J lost 7 bases; unmatched junction nucleotides: 5. The CDR3 nucleotides read TGTGCCAGCAGCTTAGTGGGACAGGGGGCTGTACAGCCCCAGCATTTT. Translating it yields CASSLVGQGAVQPQHF. The entire variable domain, with the rest obtained from reference TRBV7-2 and TRBJ1-5, is as follows: GAGVSQSPSNKVTEKGKDVELRCDPISGHTALYWYRQSLGQGLEFLIYFQGNSAPDKSGLPSDRFSAERTGGSVSTLTIQRTQQEDSAVYLCASSLVGQGAVQPQHFGDGTRLSIL.

This chain uses TRBV27 with TRBJ1-6, with D perhaps TRBD1 (5 bases). This CDR3 region has 18 residues. Trimming shortened V by 2 bases and J by 3 bases, and 17 bases separated the two germline ends. Germline CDR1 reads MNHEY; CDR2 reads SMNVEV (reference sequence). DNA of the CDR3: TGTGCCAGCAGTTTAAGGGGCGGGCAGTTTAGCTATAATTCACCCCTCCACTTT. Its protein is CASSLRGGQFSYNSPLHF.

This chain links TRBV20-1 with TRBJ1-1; 8 bases align to TRBD1. This CDR3 comprises 15 residues. V lost 2 bases, J lost 3 bases, and 8 bases stayed unmatched. CDR1 and CDR2 (germline): DFQATT, SNEGSKA (reference sequence). The CDR3 nucleotides are TGCAGTGCTAGAAAGACAGGGGTCCAGCACACTGAAGCTTTCTTT. Amino acids: CSARKTGVQHTEAFF.

The chain carries TRBV20-1 and TRBJ1-5; D ambiguous. The CDR3 is 14 residues long. CDR1 and CDR2 from the germline V gene are DFQATT and SNEGSKA (reference sequence). Trimming left V 2 bases short and J 6 bases short, with 14 bases between. The CDR3: CSARPWQDGQPQHF. CDR3 in DNA: TGCAGTGCTAGACCCTGGCAGGATGGTCAGCCCCAGCATTTT.

This rearrangement joins TRBV19 to TRBJ1-5, with unresolved D. Germline CDR1 is LNHDA and CDR2 is SQIVND (reference sequence). Trimming removed 8 bases at V and 0 bases at J, with 8 bases between. The CDR3 length is 13 residues. Here the CDR3 reads CASREYSNQPQHF. The CDR3 nucleotides read TGTGCCAGTCGGGAATATAGCAATCAGCCCCAGCATTTT.

The chain links TRBV19 to TRBJ1-5; D unclear. Trimming left V 6 bases short and J 3 bases short, with 9 bases between. CDR1 is LNHDA and CDR2 is SQIVND in the germline V gene (reference sequence). This CDR3 has 13 amino acids. DNA for the CDR3: TGTGCCAGTAGAGGCAGCTTCAATCAGCCCCAGCATTTT. Its translation is CASRGSFNQPQHF. The full variable domain, rest sourced from reference TRBV19 and TRBJ1-5, is DGGITQSPKYLFRKEGQNVTLSCEQNLNHDAMYWYRQDPGQGLRLIYYSQIVNDFQKGDIAEGYSVSREKKESFPLTVTSAQKNPTAFYLCASRGSFNQPQHFGDGTRLSIL.

This sequence joins TRBV6-1 and TRBJ1-5; D gene unclear. CDR3 length: 13 residues. Germline V gene lookup returns CDR1 MNHNS and CDR2 SASEGT. V lost 8 bases, J lost 0 bases, and 8 bases lay in between. CDR3 amino acids: CASSAFSNQPQHF. The CDR3 nucleotides are TGTGCCAGCTCGGCCTTTAGCAATCAGCCCCAGCATTTT.

This clonotype was counted only a few times. V and J are TRBV7-9 and TRBJ1-1, with 7 bases identical to TRBD1. The ends lost 5 bases at V and 0 bases at J; junction bases unmatched: 3. CDR3 size: 14 residues. The germline V gene encodes CDR1 SEHNR and CDR2 FQNEAQ (reference sequence). CDR3 protein: CASSPGQLNTEAFF. CDR3 nucleotide sequence: TGTGCCAGCAGCCCGGGACAGCTGAACACTGAAGCTTTCTTT.

The genes are TRBV7-6 and TRBJ2-7; 10 nucleotides match TRBD2. Germline CDR1 and CDR2: SGHVS and FNYEAQ. Germline trimming cut 4 bases from V and 6 bases from J; bases unmatched to any gene: 12. The CDR3 loop spans 16 amino acids. For the CDR3, the DNA is TGTGCCAGCAGCTCTACCCCACTAGCGGGAATCGGCGAGCAGTACTTC. Translation gives CASSSTPLAGIGEQYF.

This rearrangement joins TRBV4-3 to TRBJ1-2; no reliable D call. The CDR3 is 15 residues long. Germline loops: CDR1 LGHNA, CDR2 YSLEER. V was pared by 0 bases and J by 2 bases, with 10 bases between. CDR3 coding DNA: TGCGCCAGCAGCCAAGATATTACGAGGAACTATGGCTACACCTTC. Its protein is CASSQDITRNYGYTF.

This clonotype was seen just once. The V gene is TRBV28, the J gene TRBJ1-1; D is unresolved. V was shortened by 3 bases and J by 1 base, with 9 bases between the two germline ends. CDR1 MDHEN and CDR2 SYDVKM come from the germline V gene. The CDR3 loop spans 14 amino acids. The CDR3 nucleotides read TGTGCCAGCAGTTTCCCATTTAGGAACACTGAAGCTTTCTTT. Its protein product is CASSFPFRNTEAFF.

The rearrangement links TRBV6-2 or TRBV6-3 to TRBJ2-5; 8 nucleotides line up with TRBD2. The CDR3 sequence is 15 residues long. CDR1 is MNHEY and CDR2 is SVGEGT in the germline V gene. V gave up 0 bases and J gave up 5 bases; unmatched junction bases: 5. The CDR3 loop is CASSYSRTSLETQYF. CDR3 in DNA: TGTGCCAGCAGTTACTCCAGGACTAGCTTGGAGACCCAGTACTTC.

The table lists this clonotype with a few counts. The chain recombines TRBV19 with TRBJ2-5; the D gene is possibly TRBD2 (5 bases). The CDR3 spans 14 residues. Trimming cost V 5 bases and J 5 bases, with 15 bases left between them. Germline V gene sequence: CDR1 LNHDA, CDR2 SQIVND (reference sequence). In DNA, the CDR3 is TGTGCCAGTAGTCTCTACCAGCGGCTCGAGACCCAGTACTTC. Translating it yields CASSLYQRLETQYF.

This sequence joins TRBV2 and TRBJ2-5; the match to TRBD1 covers 7 bases. Germline assignment: CDR1 SNHLY and CDR2 FYNNEI. J lost 4 bases, V lost 7 bases, and 12 bases had no gene match. This CDR3 contains 15 residues. The CDR3: CASTGQAIAGETQYF. CDR3 bases: TGTGCCAGCACCGGACAGGCCATCGCCGGAGAGACCCAGTACTTC. The full variable domain, its missing parts supplied by reference TRBV2 and TRBJ2-5, is EPEVTQTPSHQVTQMGQEVILRCVPISNHLYFYWYRQILGQKVEFLVSFYNNEISEKSEIFDDQFSVERPDGSNFTLKIRSTKLEDSAMYFCASTGQAIAGETQYFGPGTRLLVL.

The V gene is TRBV6-2 or TRBV6-3, the J gene TRBJ2-1; 15 positions agree with TRBD2. Germline V CDR1 and CDR2: MNHEY, SVGEGT. The length of the CDR3 is 17 residues. V lost 7 bases, J lost 8 bases, and 12 bases stayed unmatched. CDR3 nucleotides: TGTGCCAGCAAGAGCGCCGGGACTAGCGGGAGGAACGATGAGCAGTTCTTC. Its translation: CASKSAGTSGRNDEQFF.

The rearrangement uses TRBV27 and TRBJ2-5; 7 nucleotides match TRBD1. This CDR3 is 16 amino acids long. The V gene end was trimmed by 5 bases and the J gene end by 2 bases; junction bases not matched to a gene: 11. Germline V gene sequence: CDR1 MNHEY, CDR2 SMNVEV (reference sequence). The CDR3 coding sequence is TGTGCCAGCAGTCCTATAAGGGCAGGGGGACAAGAGACCCAGTACTTC. Translation gives CASSPIRAGGQETQYF.

The chain combines TRBV19 with TRBJ2-1; the match to TRBD2 covers 11 bases. CDR3 length: 16 amino acids. V gave up 4 bases and J gave up 0 bases; unmatched junction bases: 2. The germline gives CDR1 LNHDA, CDR2 SQIVND (reference sequence). The CDR3 here is CASSTSGRNSYNEQFF. The CDR3 DNA reads TGTGCCAGTAGTACTAGCGGGAGGAACTCCTACAATGAGCAGTTCTTC.

V usage is TRBV6-2 or TRBV6-3 and J usage is TRBJ1-2; 12 bases match TRBD1. Germline trimming cut 6 bases from V and 4 bases from J; bases unmatched to any gene: 12. Per germline, CDR1 MNHEY and CDR2 SVGEGT. This CDR3 contains 17 residues. The CDR3 loop is CASRKPGQGARSYGYTF. DNA of the CDR3: TGTGCCAGCAGGAAACCGGGACAGGGGGCTCGGAGCTATGGCTACACCTTC.

The rearrangement joins TRBV20-1 to TRBJ1-5; D gene ambiguous. The CDR3 has 14 residues. Trimming took 6 bases from V and 0 from J, leaving 12 bases between them. Germline V gene sequence: CDR1 DFQATT, CDR2 SNEGSKA (reference sequence). This chain's CDR3 is CSAQPGYSNQPQHF. The CDR3, as DNA: TGCAGTGCACAACCGGGTTATAGCAATCAGCCCCAGCATTTT.

This rearrangement joins TRBV7-2 to TRBJ1-3, with TRBD1 matching over 7 bases. The V gene end was trimmed by 3 bases and the J gene end by 0 bases; junction bases not matched to a gene: 8. CDR1 is SGHTA, CDR2 FQGNSA, per germline. This CDR3 comprises 17 residues. DNA of the CDR3: TGTGCCAGCAGCTTTTGGCAGGGGGTATCCTCTGGAAACACCATATATTTT. Translating it yields CASSFWQGVSSGNTIYF.

The chain links TRBV7-8 to TRBJ1-2, with D possibly TRBD1 on 5 matching bases. Trimming removed 1 base at V and 7 bases at J, with 10 bases between. The CDR3 contains 13 residues. The germline V gene encodes CDR1 SGHVS and CDR2 FQNEAQ. The CDR3 DNA follows: TGTGCCAGCAGCTTAGTAGGGGTGGTTGGCTACACCTTC. This encodes CASSLVGVVGYTF.